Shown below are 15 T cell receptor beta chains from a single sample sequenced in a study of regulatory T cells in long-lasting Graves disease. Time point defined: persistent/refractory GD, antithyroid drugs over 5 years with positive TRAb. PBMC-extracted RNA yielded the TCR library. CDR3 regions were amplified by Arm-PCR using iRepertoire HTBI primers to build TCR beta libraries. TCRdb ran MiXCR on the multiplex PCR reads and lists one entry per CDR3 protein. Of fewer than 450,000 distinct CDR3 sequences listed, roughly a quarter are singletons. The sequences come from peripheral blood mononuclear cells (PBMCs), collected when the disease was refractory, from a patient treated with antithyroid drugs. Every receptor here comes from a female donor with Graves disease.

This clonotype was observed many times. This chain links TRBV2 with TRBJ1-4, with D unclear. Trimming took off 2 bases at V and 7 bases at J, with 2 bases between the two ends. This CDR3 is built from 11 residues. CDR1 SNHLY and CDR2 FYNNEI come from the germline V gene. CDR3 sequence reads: CASSETEKLFF. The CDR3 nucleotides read TGTGCCAGCAGTGAAACTGAAAAACTGTTTTTT. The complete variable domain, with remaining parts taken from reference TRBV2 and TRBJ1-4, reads EPEVTQTPSHQVTQMGQEVILRCVPISNHLYFYWYRQILGQKVEFLVSFYNNEISEKSEIFDDQFSVERPDGSNFTLKIRSTKLEDSAMYFCASSETEKLFFGSGTQLSVL.

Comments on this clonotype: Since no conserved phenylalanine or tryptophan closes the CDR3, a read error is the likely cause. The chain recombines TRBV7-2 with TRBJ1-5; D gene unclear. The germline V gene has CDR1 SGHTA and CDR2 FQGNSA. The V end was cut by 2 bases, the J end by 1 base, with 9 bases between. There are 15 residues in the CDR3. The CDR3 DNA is TGTGCCAGCAGCTTAATGGCAGACAGCAATCAGCCCCAGCATCTT. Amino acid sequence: CASSLMADSNQPQHL.

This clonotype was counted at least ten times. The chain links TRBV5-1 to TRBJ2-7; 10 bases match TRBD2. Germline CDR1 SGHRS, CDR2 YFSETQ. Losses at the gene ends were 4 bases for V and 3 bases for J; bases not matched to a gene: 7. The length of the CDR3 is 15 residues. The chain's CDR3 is CASSPTLAGLYEQYF. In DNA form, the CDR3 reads TGCGCCAGCAGCCCGACACTAGCGGGACTCTACGAGCAGTACTTC. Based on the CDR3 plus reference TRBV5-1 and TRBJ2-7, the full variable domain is KAGVTQTPRYLIKTRGQQVTLSCSPISGHRSVSWYQQTPGQGLQFLFEYFSETQRNKGNFPGRFSGRQFSNSRSEMNVSTLELGDSALYLCASSPTLAGLYEQYFGPGTRLTVT.

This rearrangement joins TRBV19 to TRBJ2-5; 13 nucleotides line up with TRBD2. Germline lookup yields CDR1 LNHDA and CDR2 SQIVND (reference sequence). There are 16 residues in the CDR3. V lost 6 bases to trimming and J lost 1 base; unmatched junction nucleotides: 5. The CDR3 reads CASSQTSGRPQETQYF. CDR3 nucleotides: TGTGCCAGTAGCCAGACTAGCGGGAGGCCCCAAGAGACCCAGTACTTC.

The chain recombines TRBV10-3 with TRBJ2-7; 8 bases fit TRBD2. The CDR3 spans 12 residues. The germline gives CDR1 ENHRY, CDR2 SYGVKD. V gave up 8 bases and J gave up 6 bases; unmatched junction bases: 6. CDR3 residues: CAIGGLAGEQYF. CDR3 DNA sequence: TGTGCCATCGGAGGACTAGCCGGCGAGCAGTACTTC.

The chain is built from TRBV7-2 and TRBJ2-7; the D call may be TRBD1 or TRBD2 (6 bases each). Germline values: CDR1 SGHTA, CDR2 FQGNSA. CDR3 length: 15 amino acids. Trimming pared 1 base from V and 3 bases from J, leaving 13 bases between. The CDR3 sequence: CASSLVGGPLYEQYF. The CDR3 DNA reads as TGTGCCAGCAGCTTAGTGGGGGGCCCGCTCTACGAGCAGTACTTC. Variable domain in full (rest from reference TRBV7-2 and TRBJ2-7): GAGVSQSPSNKVTEKGKDVELRCDPISGHTALYWYRQSLGQGLEFLIYFQGNSAPDKSGLPSDRFSAERTGGSVSTLTIQRTQQEDSAVYLCASSLVGGPLYEQYFGPGTRLTVT.

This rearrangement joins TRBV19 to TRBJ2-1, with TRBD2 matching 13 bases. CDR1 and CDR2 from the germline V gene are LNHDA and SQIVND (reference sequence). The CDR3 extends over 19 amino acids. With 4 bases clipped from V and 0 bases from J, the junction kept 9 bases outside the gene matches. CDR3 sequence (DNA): TGTGCCAGTAGTACAGACACGGGACTAGCGGGAACCTCCTACAATGAGCAGTTCTTC. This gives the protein CASSTDTGLAGTSYNEQFF.

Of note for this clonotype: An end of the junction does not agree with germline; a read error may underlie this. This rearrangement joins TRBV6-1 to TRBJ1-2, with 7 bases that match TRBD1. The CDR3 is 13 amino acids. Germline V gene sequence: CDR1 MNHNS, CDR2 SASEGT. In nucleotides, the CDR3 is TGTGCCAGCAAAAAGGGGGCTAAGTATGGCTACACCTTC. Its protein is CASKKGAKYGYTF.

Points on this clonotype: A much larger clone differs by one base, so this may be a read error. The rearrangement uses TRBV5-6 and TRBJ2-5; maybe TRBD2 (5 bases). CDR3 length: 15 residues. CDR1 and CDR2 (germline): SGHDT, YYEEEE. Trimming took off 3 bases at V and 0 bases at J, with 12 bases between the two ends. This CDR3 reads CASSYDGIHQETQYF. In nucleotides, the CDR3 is TGTGCCAGCAGCTACGACGGGATTCACCAAGAGACCCAGTACTTC.

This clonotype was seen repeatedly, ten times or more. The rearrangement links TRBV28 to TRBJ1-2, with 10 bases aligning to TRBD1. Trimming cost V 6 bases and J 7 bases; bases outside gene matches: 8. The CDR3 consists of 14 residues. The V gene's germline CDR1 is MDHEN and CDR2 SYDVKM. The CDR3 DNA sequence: TGTGCCAGCAGCCCGCCGGGACAGGGGAGTGGCTACACCTTC. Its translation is CASSPPGQGSGYTF.

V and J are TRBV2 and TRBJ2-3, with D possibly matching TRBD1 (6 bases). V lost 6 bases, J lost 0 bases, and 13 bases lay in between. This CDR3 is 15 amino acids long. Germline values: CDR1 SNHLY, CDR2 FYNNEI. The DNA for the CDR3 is TGTGCCAGCAGCGCGGACAGACTAAGCACAGATACGCAGTATTTT. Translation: CASSADRLSTDTQYF. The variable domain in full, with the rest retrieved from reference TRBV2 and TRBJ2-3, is EPEVTQTPSHQVTQMGQEVILRCVPISNHLYFYWYRQILGQKVEFLVSFYNNEISEKSEIFDDQFSVERPDGSNFTLKIRSTKLEDSAMYFCASSADRLSTDTQYFGPGTRLTVL.

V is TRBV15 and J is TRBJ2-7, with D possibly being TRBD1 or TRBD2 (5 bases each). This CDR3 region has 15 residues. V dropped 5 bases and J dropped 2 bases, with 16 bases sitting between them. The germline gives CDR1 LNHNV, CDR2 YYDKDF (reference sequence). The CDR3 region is CATSGTGTGTYEQYF. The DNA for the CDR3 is TGTGCCACCAGCGGCACCGGGACGGGGACCTACGAGCAGTACTTC. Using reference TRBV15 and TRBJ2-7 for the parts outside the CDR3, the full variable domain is DAMVIQNPRYQVTQFGKPVTLSCSQTLNHNVMYWYQQKSSQAPKLLFHYYDKDFNNEADTPDNFQSRRPNTSFCFLDIRSPGLGDTAMYLCATSGTGTGTYEQYFGPGTRLTVT.

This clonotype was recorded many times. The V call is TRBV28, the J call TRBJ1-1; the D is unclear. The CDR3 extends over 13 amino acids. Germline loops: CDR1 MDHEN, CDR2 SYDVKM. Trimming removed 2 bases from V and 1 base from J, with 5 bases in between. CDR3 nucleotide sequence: TGTGCCAGCAGTTTACTTCGGAACACTGAAGCTTTCTTT. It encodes CASSLLRNTEAFF.

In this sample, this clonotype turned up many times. CDR3 nucleotides: TGTGCCAGCAGCACGGGACTTGGGGGAGGCTACGAGCAGTACTTC. Translating gives CASSTGLGGGYEQYF. V and J are TRBV7-9 and TRBJ2-7; possible D gene TRBD2, 6 bases. The ends were cut back, 5 bases at V and 3 bases at J, with 17 bases in the middle. This CDR3 comprises 15 residues. From germline, CDR1 is SEHNR and CDR2 FQNEAQ (reference sequence).

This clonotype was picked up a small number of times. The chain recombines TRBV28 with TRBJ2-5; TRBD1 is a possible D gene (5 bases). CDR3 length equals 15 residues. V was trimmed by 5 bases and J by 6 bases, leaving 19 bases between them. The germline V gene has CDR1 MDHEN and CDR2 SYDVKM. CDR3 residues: CASSTKSQGWKTQYF. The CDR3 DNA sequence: TGTGCCAGCAGTACAAAATCGCAGGGTTGGAAGACCCAGTACTTC.